One sample yielded the 9 T cell receptor beta chains listed below, sequenced in a study of post-analysis software for immune sequencing data. These receptors have no known antigen. Every TCR beta cDNA library bore unique molecular identifiers. TCRdb redid the calling of the PCR reads with MiXCR, one entry per CDR3 protein. Of approximately 730,000 distinct CDR3 sequences in the sample, less than 35% are singletons; the top ten hold around 0.6%. Study-level results: Five TRBV segments, including TRBV5-6, TRBV5-1 and TRBV20-1, were more frequent in patients than controls.

Sequenced: blood. The source is a girl between 5 and 17 years old with multiple sclerosis.

This clonotype was picked up a small number of times. The chain couples TRBV6-4 to TRBJ1-2, with a weak D call TRBD1 (6 bases). CDR3 length: 14 amino acids. Germline CDR1 MRHNA, CDR2 SNTAGT. The V end lost 3 bases, the J end lost 3 bases, and 11 bases lay between the germline ends. This CDR3 reads CASSETGFDYGYTF. CDR3 in DNA: TGTGCCAGCAGTGAAACAGGGTTTGACTATGGCTACACCTTC.

This clonotype was seen repeatedly, ten times or more. CDR3 nucleotide sequence: TGTGCCAGCAGCCCCACGAGGGGGCGTGGGGAGACCCAGTACTTC. Translation: CASSPTRGRGETQYF. V gene TRBV7-8 combines with J gene TRBJ2-5; 7 bases are shared with TRBD1. The CDR3 loop spans 15 amino acids. CDR1 is SGHVS, CDR2 FQNEAQ, per germline. V shed 5 bases and J 5 bases; nucleotides not matched to a gene: 11.

This clonotype was seen a handful of times. The J gene is TRBJ2-7, the V gene TRBV6-1; 10 bases match TRBD2. V trimming: 3 bases; J trimming: 2 bases; junction bases outside the gene matches: 4. Germline V gene lookup returns CDR1 MNHNS and CDR2 SASEGT. The CDR3 totals 15 residues. The CDR3 coding sequence is TGTGCCAGCAGTGATGGGGGACTAGCGCCCTACGAGCAGTACTTC. This codes for CASSDGGLAPYEQYF.

This clonotype was seen more than once but under ten times. The rearrangement uses TRBV6-5 and TRBJ2-7; possible D gene TRBD1, 5 bases. There are 13 residues in the CDR3. Trimming stripped 10 bases from V and 0 bases from J, with 13 bases between. Germline CDR1 is MNHEY and CDR2 is SVGAGI. The DNA of the CDR3 is TGTGCCACCTCAAGACAGAGCTCCTACGAGCAGTACTTC. Amino acid sequence: CATSRQSSYEQYF.

This sequence joins TRBV20-1 and TRBJ2-1, with D tentatively TRBD2 (6 bases). Trimming cost V 1 base and J 13 bases, with 11 bases left between them. Germline lookup yields CDR1 DFQATT and CDR2 SNEGSKA (reference sequence). This CDR3 comprises 11 residues. The CDR3 loop reads CSARGGTSQFF. DNA for the CDR3: TGCAGTGCTAGAGGGGGGACTTCACAGTTCTTC.

This clonotype was detected a few times. The genes are TRBV6-2 or TRBV6-3 and TRBJ1-1, with 7 bases identical to TRBD1. Germline values: CDR1 MNHEY, CDR2 SVGEGT. With V trimmed by 2 bases and J by 2 bases, 5 bases remained unmatched. The CDR3 extends over 15 amino acids. The chain's CDR3 is CASSYQTGLNTEAFF. For the CDR3, the DNA is TGTGCCAGCAGTTACCAGACAGGGCTTAACACTGAAGCTTTCTTT.

This clonotype was counted a few times. This chain joins TRBV20-1 and TRBJ2-5; D possibly corresponds to TRBD2 (6 bases). The DNA end is more similar to TRBJ2-7, so the J call may be wrong. The germline gives CDR1 DFQATT, CDR2 SNEGSKA (reference sequence). The CDR3 runs to 13 residues. Here the CDR3 reads CSAGGAGTYEQYF. As DNA, the CDR3 is TGCAGTGCTGGAGGGGCCGGGACCTACGAGCAGTACTTC.

The V gene is TRBV20-1, the J gene TRBJ2-7; 7 bases are shared with TRBD2. From germline, CDR1 is DFQATT and CDR2 SNEGSKA (reference sequence). V lost 6 bases, J lost 1 base, and 15 bases stayed unmatched. CDR3 size: 16 residues. The CDR3 nucleotides read TGCAGTGCCAACCCTCGGGTGGGAGGGGATTCCTACGAGCAGTACTTC. Translating it yields CSANPRVGGDSYEQYF.

The rearrangement joins TRBV5-1 to TRBJ1-1; perhaps TRBD1 as D (5 bases). Trimming took 4 bases from V and 4 from J, leaving 17 bases between them. Germline CDR1 SGHRS, CDR2 YFSETQ. This CDR3 is 15 amino acids long. The CDR3 DNA reads as TGCGCCAGCAGCCTGGTGGCAGGGTCTGGCACTGAAGCTTTCTTT. Its translation is CASSLVAGSGTEAFF.